This TCR beta chain was obtained from a study of blood T cells in healthy people across ages. This CDR3 has 17 amino acids. Germline V gene sequence: CDR1 SGDLS, CDR2 YYNGEE. Trimming took off 4 bases at V and 8 bases at J, with 27 bases between the two ends. For the second PCR, which ran for roughly 7 to 11 cycles, a sample-barcoded 5' primer and a J-beta primer mix were used. TCRdb ran MiXCR on the 5' RACE reads and lists one entry per CDR3 protein. The sample has roughly 1,500,000 distinct CDR3 sequences, approximately 42% seen once. The clonotype was recovered from a woman aged 18-29 years in good health. Sequenced material: blood. The chain has TRBV9 and TRBJ1-2; D remains unclear. This CDR3 is CASSPQIGGDIPTGYTF. For the CDR3, the DNA is TGTGCCAGCAGCCCCCAAATTGGAGGAGACATCCCAACGGGCTACACCTTC.